This T cell receptor beta chain emerged from a study of monozygotic twins with inflammatory bowel disease. Study results and limitations: Immunosuppressive treatment differences may have increased patient repertoire variability.

In regard to this clonotype: Its antigen is currently unknown.

The CDR3 is 14 residues long. CDR1 and CDR2 (germline): MNHNS, SASEGT. Each TCR library consumed 3500 ng of total RNA. From its re-call of the 5' RACE reads, TCRdb lists each CDR3 protein once, without DNA. The table for this sample gives around 200,000 distinct CDR3 sequences. The rearrangement joins TRBV6-1 to TRBJ1-1. Sequencing was carried out using blood. The clonotype originates from a human donor with ulcerative colitis or Crohn's disease, or a healthy co-twin of an affected twin (not recorded which). The CDR3 region is CASSPRLNLFEAFF.